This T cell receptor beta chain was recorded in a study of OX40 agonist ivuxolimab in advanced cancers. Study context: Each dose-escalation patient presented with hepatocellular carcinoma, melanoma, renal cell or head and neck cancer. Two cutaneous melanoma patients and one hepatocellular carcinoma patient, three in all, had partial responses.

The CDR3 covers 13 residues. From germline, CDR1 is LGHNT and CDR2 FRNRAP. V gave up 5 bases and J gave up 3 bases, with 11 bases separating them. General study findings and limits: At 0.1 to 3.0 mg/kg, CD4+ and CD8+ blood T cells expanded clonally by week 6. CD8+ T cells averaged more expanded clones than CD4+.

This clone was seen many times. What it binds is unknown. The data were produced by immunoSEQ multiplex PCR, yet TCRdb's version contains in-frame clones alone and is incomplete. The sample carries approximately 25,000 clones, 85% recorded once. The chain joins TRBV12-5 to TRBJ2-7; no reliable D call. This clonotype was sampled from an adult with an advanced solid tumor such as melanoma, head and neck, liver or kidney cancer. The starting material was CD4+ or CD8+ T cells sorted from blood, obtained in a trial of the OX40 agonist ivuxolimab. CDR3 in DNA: TGTGCTAGTGGTCAGGTCCCCAGCTACGAGCAGTACTTC. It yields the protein CASGQVPSYEQYF.